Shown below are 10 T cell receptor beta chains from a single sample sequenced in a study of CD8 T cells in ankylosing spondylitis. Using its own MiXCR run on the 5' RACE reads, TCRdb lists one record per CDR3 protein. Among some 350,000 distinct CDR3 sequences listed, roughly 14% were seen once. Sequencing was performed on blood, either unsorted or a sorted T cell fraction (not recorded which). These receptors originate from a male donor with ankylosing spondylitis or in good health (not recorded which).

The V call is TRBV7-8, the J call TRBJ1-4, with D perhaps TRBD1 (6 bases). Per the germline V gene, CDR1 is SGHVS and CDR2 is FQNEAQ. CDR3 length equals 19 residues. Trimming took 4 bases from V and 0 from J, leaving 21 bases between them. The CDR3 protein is CASSSRGMPLAATNEKLFF. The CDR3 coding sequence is TGTGCCAGCAGCTCAAGGGGGATGCCCTTGGCCGCAACTAATGAAAAACTGTTTTTT. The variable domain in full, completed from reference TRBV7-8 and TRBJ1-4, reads GAGVSQSPRYKVAKRGQDVALRCDPISGHVSLFWYQQALGQGPEFLTYFQNEAQLDKSGLPSDRFFAERPEGSVSTLKIQRTQQEDSAVYLCASSSRGMPLAATNEKLFFGSGTQLSVL.

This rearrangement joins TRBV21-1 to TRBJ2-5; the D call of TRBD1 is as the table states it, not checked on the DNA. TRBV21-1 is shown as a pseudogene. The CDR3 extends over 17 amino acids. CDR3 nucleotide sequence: TGTGCCAGCAGCAAAGTCACGGGACAGGGGGAGGTAGAGACCCAGTACTTC. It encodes CASSKVTGQGEVETQYF.

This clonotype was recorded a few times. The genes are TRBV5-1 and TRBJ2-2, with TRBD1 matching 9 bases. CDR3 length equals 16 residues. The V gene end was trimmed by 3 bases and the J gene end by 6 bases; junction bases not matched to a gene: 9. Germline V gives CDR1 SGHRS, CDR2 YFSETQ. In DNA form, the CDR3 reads TGCGCCAGCAGCTCCCCCGGGACAGGGAAAGCCGGGGAGCTGTTTTTT. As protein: CASSSPGTGKAGELFF.

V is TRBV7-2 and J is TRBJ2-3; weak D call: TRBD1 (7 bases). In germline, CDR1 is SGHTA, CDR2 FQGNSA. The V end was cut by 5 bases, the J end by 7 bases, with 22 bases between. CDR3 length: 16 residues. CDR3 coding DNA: TGTGCCAGCAGCCGAAGGGGGCAGGGAGGTTGGAATACGCAGTATTTT. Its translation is CASSRRGQGGWNTQYF. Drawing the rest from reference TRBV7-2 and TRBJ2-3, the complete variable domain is GAGVSQSPSNKVTEKGKDVELRCDPISGHTALYWYRQSLGQGLEFLIYFQGNSAPDKSGLPSDRFSAERTGGSVSTLTIQRTQQEDSAVYLCASSRRGQGGWNTQYFGPGTRLTVL.

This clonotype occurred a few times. The DNA for the CDR3 is TGTGCCAGCAGCCTGGCCAGGGGGGATTCACCCCTCCACTTT. It translates to CASSLARGDSPLHF. The rearrangement links TRBV12-3 or TRBV12-4 to TRBJ1-6, with TRBD1 matching 7 bases. The V gene end was trimmed by 6 bases and the J gene end by 8 bases; junction bases not matched to a gene: 7. This CDR3 is 14 amino acids long.

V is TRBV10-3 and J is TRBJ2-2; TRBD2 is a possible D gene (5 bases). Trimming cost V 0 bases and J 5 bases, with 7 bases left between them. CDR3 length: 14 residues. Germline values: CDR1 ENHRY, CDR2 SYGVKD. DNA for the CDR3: TGTGCCATCAGTGAGTCGGCGGGTACCGGGGAGCTGTTTTTT. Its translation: CAISESAGTGELFF.

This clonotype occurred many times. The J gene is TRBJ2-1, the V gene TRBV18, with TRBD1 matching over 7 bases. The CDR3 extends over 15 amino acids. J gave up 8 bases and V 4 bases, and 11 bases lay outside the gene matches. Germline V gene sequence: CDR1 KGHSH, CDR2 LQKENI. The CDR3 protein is CASSRGTVNGDEQFF. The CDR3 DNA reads TGTGCCAGCTCACGAGGGACAGTGAATGGGGATGAGCAGTTCTTC.

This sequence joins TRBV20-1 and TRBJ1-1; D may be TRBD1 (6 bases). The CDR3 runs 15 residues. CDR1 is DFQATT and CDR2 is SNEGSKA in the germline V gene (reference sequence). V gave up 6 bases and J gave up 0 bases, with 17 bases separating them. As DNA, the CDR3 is TGCAGTGCCACCCCCGGGGACATAATGAACACTGAAGCTTTCTTT. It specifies CSATPGDIMNTEAFF.

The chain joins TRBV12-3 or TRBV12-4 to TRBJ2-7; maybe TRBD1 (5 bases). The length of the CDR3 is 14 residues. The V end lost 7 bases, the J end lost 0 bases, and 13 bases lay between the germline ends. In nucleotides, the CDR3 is TGTGCCAGCAATAGGCAGGGTGTCTCCTACGAGCAGTACTTC. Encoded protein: CASNRQGVSYEQYF.

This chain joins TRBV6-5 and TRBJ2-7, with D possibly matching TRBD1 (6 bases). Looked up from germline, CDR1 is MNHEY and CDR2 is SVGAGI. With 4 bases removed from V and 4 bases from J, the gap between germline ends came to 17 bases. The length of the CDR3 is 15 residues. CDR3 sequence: CASSFRGRGRYEQYF. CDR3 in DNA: TGTGCCAGCAGTTTCCGAGGCAGGGGTCGTTACGAGCAGTACTTC.